The 15 T cell receptor beta chains presented below share a single source sample, sequenced in a study of technical replicates of blood from a few donors (dated by TCRdb to about 2017). The receptor library was made with the immunoSEQ multiplex PCR assay. Entries here come from immuneACCESS through TCRdb and include only in-frame sequences with V and J called. Some clones fail to appear in such tables; in the studies checked, an unresolved V gene covers under half of the shortfall, and the cause of the remainder is unknown. This sample has about 80,000 clones in its table, and roughly 98% of those were observed once. The ten largest clones add up to approximately 0.15% of the sample. The material sequenced was T cells isolated from PBMCs. The receptors stem from a human donor in good health.

Here the CDR3 reads CSVTEGLHEYVIKTQYF. In nucleotides, the CDR3 is TGCAGCGTTACCGAGGGACTACACGAATATGTGATAAAGACCCAGTACTTC. This chain connects TRBV29-1 to TRBJ2-5, with 7 bases that match TRBD2. The CDR3 has 17 amino acids. Trimming at V came to 5 bases and at J to 6 bases, leaving 21 bases not matched to a gene. Germline lookup yields CDR1 SQVTM and CDR2 ANQGSEA.

The CDR3 region is CAISEEGSGANVLTF. The CDR3 DNA reads as TGTGCCATCAGTGAGGAGGGCTCTGGGGCCAACGTCCTGACTTTC. The chain couples TRBV10-3 to TRBJ2-6, with D possibly TRBD2 on 5 matching bases. Germline values: CDR1 ENHRY, CDR2 SYGVKD. CDR3 length equals 15 residues. V shed 2 bases and J shed 0 bases, with 5 bases lying between them.

V gene TRBV5-4 combines with J gene TRBJ2-5; 11 nucleotides line up with TRBD1. V lost 4 bases and J lost 5; bases outside the gene matches: 4. Germline V CDR1 and CDR2: SGHNT, YYREEE (reference sequence). CDR3 length: 14 residues. The CDR3 spells CASSRDRGSETQYF. The CDR3 nucleotides read TGTGCCAGCAGCCGGGACAGGGGGAGTGAGACCCAGTACTTC. The complete variable domain, with remaining parts taken from reference TRBV5-4 and TRBJ2-5, reads ETGVTQSPTHLIKTRGQQVTLRCSSQSGHNTVSWYQQALGQGPQFIFQYYREEENGRGNFPPRFSGLQFPNYSSELNVNALELDDSALYLCASSRDRGSETQYFGPGTRLLVL.

The genes are TRBV7-7 and TRBJ2-1; possibly TRBD2 for D (6 bases). Trimming stripped 8 bases from V and 3 bases from J, with 11 bases between. The CDR3 runs 13 residues. Germline CDR1 and CDR2: SSHAT and FNYEAQ (reference sequence). The CDR3 nucleotides are TGTGCCAGCGGGGAGGACTACTACAATGAGCAGTTCTTC. Translation: CASGEDYYNEQFF.

The chain links TRBV9 to TRBJ2-6, with D possibly TRBD2 on 6 matching bases. V lost 2 bases, J lost 2 bases, and 14 bases lay in between. CDR3 length: 17 amino acids. In germline, CDR1 is SGDLS, CDR2 YYNGEE. The CDR3 bases are TGTGCCAGCAGCGTGGAGGGGCTATCTCCTGGGGCCAACGTCCTGACTTTC. It is translated as CASSVEGLSPGANVLTF.

The chain links TRBV28 to TRBJ1-2, with TRBD1 identical over 7 bases. After removal of 1 base from V and 5 bases from J, the junction contained 4 bases not matched to a gene. Germline V lookup: CDR1 MDHEN, CDR2 SYDVKM. CDR3 size: 14 residues. The DNA of the CDR3 is TGTGCCAGCAGTTTATTGTTACAGGGGTATGGCTACACCTTC. It is translated as CASSLLLQGYGYTF.

The V call is TRBV7-8, the J call TRBJ2-2; TRBD2 is a possible D gene (6 bases). V was pared by 7 bases and J by 0 bases, with 15 bases between. Germline values: CDR1 SGHVS, CDR2 FQNEAQ. The CDR3 has 16 amino acids. CDR3 loop: CASKPVAGPNTGELFF. DNA for the CDR3: TGTGCCAGCAAGCCGGTGGCGGGGCCGAACACCGGGGAGCTGTTTTTT.

This sequence joins TRBV6-1 and TRBJ2-2; D gene unclear. V shed 4 bases and J shed 2 bases, with 14 bases lying between them. Germline V CDR1 and CDR2: MNHNS, SASEGT. The CDR3 is 16 amino acids. The CDR3 DNA reads TGTGCCAGCAGTGGATACATTTCTCTTAACACCGGGGAGCTGTTTTTT. Translating it yields CASSGYISLNTGELFF.

The chain couples TRBV28 to TRBJ2-1; 11 bases are a match to TRBD2. Germline V gives CDR1 MDHEN, CDR2 SYDVKM. Losses at the gene ends were 8 bases for V and 4 bases for J; bases not matched to a gene: 10. The CDR3 loop spans 16 amino acids. The CDR3 region has the DNA TGTGCCAGCGGACGACTAGCGGGAACTTATTACAATGAGCAGTTCTTC. Its translation is CASGRLAGTYYNEQFF. Complete variable domain (other parts from reference TRBV28 and TRBJ2-1): DVKVTQSSRYLVKRTGEKVFLECVQDMDHENMFWYRQDPGLGLRLIYFSYDVKMKEKGDIPEGYSVSREKKERFSLILESASTNQTSMYLCASGRLAGTYYNEQFFGPGTRLTVL.

This chain links TRBV27 with TRBJ2-3, with a tentative D call TRBD2 (5 bases). The CDR3 has 13 residues. The germline V gene encodes CDR1 MNHEY and CDR2 SMNVEV (reference sequence). V shed 0 bases and J shed 6 bases, with 7 bases lying between them. The CDR3 nucleotides read TGTGCCAGCAGTTTATCGGACTTCGATACGCAGTATTTT. As protein: CASSLSDFDTQYF.

The V call is TRBV19, the J call TRBJ1-2, with 7 bases that match TRBD1. Germline CDR1 reads LNHDA; CDR2 reads SQIVND (reference sequence). The CDR3 has 14 amino acids. Trimming took 7 bases from V and 5 from J; bases not matched to a gene: 10. The CDR3 is CASIGGGSQYGYTF. The CDR3, as DNA: TGTGCCAGTATCGGAGGGGGCTCCCAGTATGGCTACACCTTC.

This chain connects TRBV7-2 to TRBJ2-7, with 7 bases fitting TRBD2. The CDR3 totals 15 residues. V lost 2 bases, J lost 2 bases, and 6 bases stayed unmatched. CDR1 is SGHTA, CDR2 FQGNSA, per germline. CDR3 in amino acids: CASSLRAGATYEQYF. In DNA form, the CDR3 reads TGTGCCAGCAGCTTAAGGGCGGGAGCCACCTACGAGCAGTACTTC.

The chain carries TRBV18 and TRBJ2-7, with 10 bases fitting TRBD1. In germline, CDR1 is KGHSH, CDR2 LQKENI. The trim removed 3 bases at V and 5 bases at J, leaving 22 bases unmatched. The CDR3 totals 20 residues. In nucleotides, the CDR3 is TGTGCCAGCTCACCGCCATCGGGTCGGCCGGAGACAGGGGGCGAAGACGAGCAGTACTTC. Its translation: CASSPPSGRPETGGEDEQYF.

The rearrangement joins TRBV6-1 to TRBJ2-1, with TRBD2 matching 7 bases. The CDR3 covers 15 residues. V shed 8 bases, J shed 1 base, and the junction held 8 bases outside the gene matches. Germline V gene data show CDR1 as MNHNS and CDR2 as SASEGT. The CDR3 here is CASGAGVFSYNEQFF. DNA for the CDR3: TGTGCCAGCGGGGCGGGAGTATTTTCCTACAATGAGCAGTTCTTC.

Here the CDR3 DNA reads TGTGCCAGCAGCTTATATGGGGGGGAGACCCAGTACTTC. The encoded protein is CASSLYGGETQYF. V is TRBV11-2 and J is TRBJ2-5, with D possibly TRBD2 on 6 matching bases. The CDR3 contains 13 residues. Germline V gene sequence: CDR1 SGHAT, CDR2 FQNNGV. V lost 2 bases and J 5 bases, leaving 9 bases between the germline ends.